This T cell receptor (beta chain) stems from a study of early T cells in non-severe SARS-CoV-2 infection. Tagging with unique molecular identifiers was applied to individual cDNA molecules. TCRdb used MiXCR to reprocess the 5' RACE reads, holding one entry per CDR3 protein. The sample has tens of thousands of distinct CDR3 sequences, 12% seen once. The V segment lost 6 bases and the J segment 4 bases; nucleotides outside the gene matches: 2. Germline V lookup: CDR1 MNHNY, CDR2 SVGAGI (reference sequence). The CDR3 consists of 13 residues. This chain links TRBV6-6 with TRBJ2-1; 8 bases are shared with TRBD1. This specimen consisted of whole blood, obtained at baseline. The receptor was isolated from an adult who was a healthcare worker with PCR-confirmed SARS-CoV-2 infection or an uninfected control (not recorded which). The donor label of this sample is uncertain. In DNA, the CDR3 is TGTGCCAGCAGGACAGGGGTATACAATGAGCAGTTCTTC. Translated: CASRTGVYNEQFF.